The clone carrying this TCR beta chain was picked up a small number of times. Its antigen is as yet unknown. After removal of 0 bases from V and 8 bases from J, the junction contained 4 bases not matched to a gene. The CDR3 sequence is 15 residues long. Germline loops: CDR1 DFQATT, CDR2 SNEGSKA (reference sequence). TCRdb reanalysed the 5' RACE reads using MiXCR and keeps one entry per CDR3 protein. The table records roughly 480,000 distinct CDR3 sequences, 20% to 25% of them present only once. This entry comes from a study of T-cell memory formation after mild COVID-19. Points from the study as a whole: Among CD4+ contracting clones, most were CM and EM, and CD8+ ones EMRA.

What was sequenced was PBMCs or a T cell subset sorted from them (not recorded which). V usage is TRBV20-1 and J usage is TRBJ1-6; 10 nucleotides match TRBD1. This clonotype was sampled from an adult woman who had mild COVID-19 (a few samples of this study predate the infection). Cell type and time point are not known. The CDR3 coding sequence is TGCAGTGCTAGAGATCGACAGGGGGCCTATTCACCCCTCCACTTT. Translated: CSARDRQGAYSPLHF.